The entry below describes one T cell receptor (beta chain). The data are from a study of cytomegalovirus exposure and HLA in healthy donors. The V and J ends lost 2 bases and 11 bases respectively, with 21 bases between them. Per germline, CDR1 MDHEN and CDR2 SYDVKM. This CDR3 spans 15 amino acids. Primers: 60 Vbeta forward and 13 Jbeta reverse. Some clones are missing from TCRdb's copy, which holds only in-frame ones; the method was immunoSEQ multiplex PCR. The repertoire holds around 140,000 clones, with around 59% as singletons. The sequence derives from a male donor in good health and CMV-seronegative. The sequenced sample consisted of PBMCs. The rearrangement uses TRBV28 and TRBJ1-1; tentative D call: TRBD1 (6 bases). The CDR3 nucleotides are TGTGCCAGCAGTTTAGGTGGTCGGAACCTTAGGGGGGCTTTCTTT. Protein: CASSLGGRNLRGAFF.